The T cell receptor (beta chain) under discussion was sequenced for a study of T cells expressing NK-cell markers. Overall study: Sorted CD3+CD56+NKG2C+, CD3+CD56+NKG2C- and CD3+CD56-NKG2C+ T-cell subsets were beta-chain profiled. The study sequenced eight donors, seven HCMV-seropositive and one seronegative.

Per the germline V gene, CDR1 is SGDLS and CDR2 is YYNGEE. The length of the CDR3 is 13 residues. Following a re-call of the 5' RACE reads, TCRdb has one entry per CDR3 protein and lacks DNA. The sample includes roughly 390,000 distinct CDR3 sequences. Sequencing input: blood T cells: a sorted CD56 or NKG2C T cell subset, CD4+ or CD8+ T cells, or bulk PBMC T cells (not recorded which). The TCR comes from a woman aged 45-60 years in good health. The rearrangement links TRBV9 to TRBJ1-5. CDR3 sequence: CASSGSSDQPQHF.